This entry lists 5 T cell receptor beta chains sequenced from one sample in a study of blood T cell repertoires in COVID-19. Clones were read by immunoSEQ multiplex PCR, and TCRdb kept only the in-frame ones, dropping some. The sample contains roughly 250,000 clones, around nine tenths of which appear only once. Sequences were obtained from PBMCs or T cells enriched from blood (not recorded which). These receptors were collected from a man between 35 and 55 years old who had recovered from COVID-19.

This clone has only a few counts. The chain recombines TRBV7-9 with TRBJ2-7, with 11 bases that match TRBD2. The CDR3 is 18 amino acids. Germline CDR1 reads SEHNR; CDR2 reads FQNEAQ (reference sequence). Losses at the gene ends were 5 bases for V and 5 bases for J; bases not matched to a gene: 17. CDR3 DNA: TGTGCCAGCAGCCCTGATAAACTAGCGGGAGCACTACTCGACGAGCAGTACTTC. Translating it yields CASSPDKLAGALLDEQYF.

The CDR3 sequence: CASSLSGGGAEAFF. For the CDR3, the DNA is TGTGCCAGCAGCTTATCAGGAGGTGGGGCTGAAGCTTTCTTT. This sequence joins TRBV7-9 and TRBJ1-1; D is undetermined. The germline V and J ends were trimmed by 2 bases and 6 bases, with 13 bases remaining between them. CDR3 length: 14 residues. Germline CDR1 reads SEHNR; CDR2 reads FQNEAQ (reference sequence).

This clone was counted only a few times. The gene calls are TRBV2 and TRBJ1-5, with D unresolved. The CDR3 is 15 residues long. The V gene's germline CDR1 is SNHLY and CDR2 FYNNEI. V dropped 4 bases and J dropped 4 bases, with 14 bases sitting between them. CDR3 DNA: TGTGCCAGCAGTGGGGAGGGAAAATGGAATCAGCCCCAGCATTTT. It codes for CASSGEGKWNQPQHF.

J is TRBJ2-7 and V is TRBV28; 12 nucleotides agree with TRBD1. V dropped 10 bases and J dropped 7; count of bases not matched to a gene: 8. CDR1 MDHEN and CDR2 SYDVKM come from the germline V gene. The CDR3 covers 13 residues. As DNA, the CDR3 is TGTGCCACGAACCGGGACAGGGGGCTGGAGCAGTACTTC. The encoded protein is CATNRDRGLEQYF.

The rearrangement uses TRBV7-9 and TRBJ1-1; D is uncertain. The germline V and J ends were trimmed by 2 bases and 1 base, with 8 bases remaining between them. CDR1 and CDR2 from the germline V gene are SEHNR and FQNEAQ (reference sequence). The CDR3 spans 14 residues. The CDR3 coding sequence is TGTGCCAGCAGCTTATCCTCTCCGAACACTGAAGCTTTCTTT. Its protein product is CASSLSSPNTEAFF.